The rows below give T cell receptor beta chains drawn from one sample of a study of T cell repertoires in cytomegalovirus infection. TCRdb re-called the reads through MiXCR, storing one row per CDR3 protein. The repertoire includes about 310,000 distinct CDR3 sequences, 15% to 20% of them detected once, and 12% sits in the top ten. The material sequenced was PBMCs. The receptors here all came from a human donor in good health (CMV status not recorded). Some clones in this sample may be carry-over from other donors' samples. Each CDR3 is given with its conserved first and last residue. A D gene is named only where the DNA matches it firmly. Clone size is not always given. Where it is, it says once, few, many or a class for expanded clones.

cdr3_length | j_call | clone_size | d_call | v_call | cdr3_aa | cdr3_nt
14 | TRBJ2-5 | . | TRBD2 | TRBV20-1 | CSARPGTSGETQYF | TGCAGTGCTAGACCTGGGACTAGCGGGGAGACCCAGTACTTC
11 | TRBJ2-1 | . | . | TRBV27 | CASSKGGEQFF | TGTGCCAGCAGTAAGGGCGGTGAGCAGTTCTTC
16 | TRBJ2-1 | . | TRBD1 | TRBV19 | CASSIRGQGAGGEQFF | TGTGCCAGTAGTATTCGAGGACAGGGGGCGGGTGGGGAGCAGTTCTTC
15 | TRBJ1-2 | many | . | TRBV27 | CASSSHPGDNYGYTF | TGTGCCAGCAGTTCTCACCCAGGGGATAACTATGGCTACACCTTC
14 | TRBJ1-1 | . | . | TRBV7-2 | CASSSLRGTAEAFF | TGTGCCAGCAGCTCACTACGTGGTACCGCTGAAGCTTTCTTT
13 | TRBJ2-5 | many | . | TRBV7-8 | CASSPSARGTQYF | TGTGCCAGCAGCCCTTCGGCCCGGGGGACCCAGTACTTC
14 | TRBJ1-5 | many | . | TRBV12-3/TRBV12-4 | CASSFVGGNQPQHF | TGTGCCAGCAGTTTCGTAGGGGGCAATCAGCCCCAGCATTTT
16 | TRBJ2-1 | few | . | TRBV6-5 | CASSYPDREAYNEQFF | TGTGCCAGCAGTTACCCAGACAGGGAGGCCTACAATGAGCAGTTCTTC
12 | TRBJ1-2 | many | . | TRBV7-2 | CASSSTRGGYTF | TGTGCCAGCAGCTCGACTAGAGGTGGCTACACCTTC
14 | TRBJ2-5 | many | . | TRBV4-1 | CASSQVGATETQYF | TGCGCCAGCAGCCAAGTGGGGGCGACGGAGACCCAGTACTTC
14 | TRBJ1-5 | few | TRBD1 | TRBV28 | CASSSGTGEQPQHF | TGTGCCAGCAGCTCCGGGACAGGGGAACAGCCCCAGCATTTT
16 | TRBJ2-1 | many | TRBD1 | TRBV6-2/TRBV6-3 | CASSRPGQGWSNEQFF | TGTGCCAGCAGTCGACCGGGACAGGGTTGGTCAAATGAGCAGTTCTTC
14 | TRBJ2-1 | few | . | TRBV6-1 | CASSDLPPYNEQFF | TGTGCCAGCAGTGACCTCCCCCCCTACAATGAGCAGTTCTTC
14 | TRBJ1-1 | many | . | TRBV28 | CASSTPGVNTEAFF | TGTGCCAGCAGCACCCCGGGGGTGAACACTGAAGCTTTCTTT
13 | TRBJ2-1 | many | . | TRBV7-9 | CASSYLPYNEQFF | TGTGCCAGCAGCTACCTCCCCTACAATGAGCAGTTCTTC
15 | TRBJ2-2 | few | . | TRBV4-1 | CASSRDFVNTGELFF | TGTGCCAGCAGCCGGGACTTTGTAAACACCGGGGAGCTGTTTTTT
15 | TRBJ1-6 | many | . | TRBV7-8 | CASSLVVNPNSPLHF | TGTGCCAGCAGCTTAGTGGTGAACCCGAATTCACCCCTCCACTTT
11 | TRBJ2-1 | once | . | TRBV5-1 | CASSSQEEQFF | TGCGCCAGCAGCTCACAGGAGGAGCAGTTCTTC
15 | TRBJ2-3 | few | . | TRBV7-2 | CASSLVMRFADTQYF | TGTGCCAGCAGCTTAGTGATGAGGTTCGCAGATACGCAGTATTTT
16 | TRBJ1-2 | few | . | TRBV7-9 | CASSQRDRNANYGYTF | TGTGCCAGCAGCCAAAGAGACAGGAACGCTAACTATGGCTACACCTTC
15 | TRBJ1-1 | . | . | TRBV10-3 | CAISTGSDGNTEAFF | TGTGCCATCAGCACAGGGAGTGATGGGAACACTGAAGCTTTCTTT
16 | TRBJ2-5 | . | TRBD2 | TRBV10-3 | CAISELGVGGEETQYF | TGTGCCATCAGTGAATTGGGAGTGGGAGGGGAAGAGACCCAGTACTTC
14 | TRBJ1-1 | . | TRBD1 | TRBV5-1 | CASSSQTGGGVAFF | TGCGCCAGCAGCTCGCAGACAGGGGGAGGGGTCGCTTTCTTT
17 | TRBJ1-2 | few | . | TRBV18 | CASSSYQRQVARYGYTF | TGTGCCAGCTCATCTTACCAGAGACAGGTTGCGCGCTATGGCTACACCTTC
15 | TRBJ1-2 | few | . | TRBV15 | CATSRQATLNYGYTF | TGTGCCACCAGCAGGCAGGCTACTCTCAACTATGGCTACACCTTC
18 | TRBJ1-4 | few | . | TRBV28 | CASSPRWTKGGTNEKLFF | TGTGCCAGCAGTCCTCGGTGGACAAAGGGCGGTACTAATGAAAAACTGTTTTTT
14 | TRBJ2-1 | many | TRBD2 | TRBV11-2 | CASSLSGGYNEQFF | TGTGCCAGCAGCCTTAGCGGGGGGTACAATGAGCAGTTCTTC